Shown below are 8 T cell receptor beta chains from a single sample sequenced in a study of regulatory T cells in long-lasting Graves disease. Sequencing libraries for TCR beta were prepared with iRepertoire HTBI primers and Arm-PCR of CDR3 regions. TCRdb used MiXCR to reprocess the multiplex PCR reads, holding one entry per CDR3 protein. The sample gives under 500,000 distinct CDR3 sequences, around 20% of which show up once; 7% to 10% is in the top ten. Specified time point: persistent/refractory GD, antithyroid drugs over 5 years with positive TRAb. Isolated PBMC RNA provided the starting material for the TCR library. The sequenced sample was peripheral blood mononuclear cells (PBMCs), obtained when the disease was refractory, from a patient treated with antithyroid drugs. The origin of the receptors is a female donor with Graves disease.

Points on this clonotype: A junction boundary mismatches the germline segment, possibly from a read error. The chain's CDR3 is CASSSARGPTEALF. The CDR3 nucleotides read TGTGCCAGTAGTTCTGCGAGGGGGCCCACTGAAGCTCTCTTT. This chain uses TRBV19 with TRBJ1-1; 7 bases match TRBD1. The CDR3 has 14 residues. CDR1 and CDR2 from the germline V gene are LNHDA and SQIVND (reference sequence).

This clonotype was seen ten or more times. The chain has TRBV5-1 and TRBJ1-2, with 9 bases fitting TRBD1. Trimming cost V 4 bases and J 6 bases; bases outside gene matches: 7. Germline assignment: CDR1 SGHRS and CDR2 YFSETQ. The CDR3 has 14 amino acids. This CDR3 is CASSGDRVSDGYTF. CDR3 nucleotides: TGCGCCAGCAGCGGGGACAGGGTCTCGGATGGCTACACCTTC.

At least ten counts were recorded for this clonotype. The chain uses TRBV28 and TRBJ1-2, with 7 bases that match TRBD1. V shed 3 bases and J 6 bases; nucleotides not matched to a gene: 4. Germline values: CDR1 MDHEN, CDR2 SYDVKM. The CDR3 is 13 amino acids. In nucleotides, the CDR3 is TGTGCCAGCAGTTTTTTGACAGGGAATGGCTACACCTTC. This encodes CASSFLTGNGYTF.

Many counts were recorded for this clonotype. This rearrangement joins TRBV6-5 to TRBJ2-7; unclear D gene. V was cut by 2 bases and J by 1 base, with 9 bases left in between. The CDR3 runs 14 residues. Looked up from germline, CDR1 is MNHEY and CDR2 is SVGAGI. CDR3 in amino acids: CASSYHQGSYEQYF. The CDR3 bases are TGTGCCAGCAGTTACCACCAAGGGTCCTACGAGCAGTACTTC.

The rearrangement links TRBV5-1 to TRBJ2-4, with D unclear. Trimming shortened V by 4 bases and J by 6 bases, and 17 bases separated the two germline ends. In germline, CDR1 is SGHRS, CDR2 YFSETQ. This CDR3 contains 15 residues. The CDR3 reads CASSPPDGRTNIQYF. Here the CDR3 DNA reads TGCGCCAGCAGCCCCCCGGACGGCCGAACAAACATTCAGTACTTC.

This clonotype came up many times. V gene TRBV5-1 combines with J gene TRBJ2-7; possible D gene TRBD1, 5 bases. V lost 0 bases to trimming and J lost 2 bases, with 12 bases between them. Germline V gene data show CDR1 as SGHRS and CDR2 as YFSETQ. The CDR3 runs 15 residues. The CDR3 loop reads CASSLVQGSPYEQYF. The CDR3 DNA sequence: TGCGCCAGCAGCTTGGTTCAGGGAAGCCCCTACGAGCAGTACTTC.

CDR3 residues: CASRGGDQPQHF. DNA for the CDR3: TGTGCCAGCCGCGGGGGGGATCAGCCCCAGCATTTT. This chain connects TRBV6-1 to TRBJ1-5, with D possibly TRBD1 on 5 matching bases. The germline V and J ends were trimmed by 8 bases and 5 bases, with 10 bases remaining between them. The CDR3 is 12 amino acids. From germline, CDR1 is MNHNS and CDR2 SASEGT.

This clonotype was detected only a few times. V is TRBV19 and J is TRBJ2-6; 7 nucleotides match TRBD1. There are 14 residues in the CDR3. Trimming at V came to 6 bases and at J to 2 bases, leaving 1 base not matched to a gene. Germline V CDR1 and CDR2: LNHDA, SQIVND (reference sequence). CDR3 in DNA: TGTGCCAGTAGCGGACAGGCTGGGGCCAACGTCCTGACTTTC. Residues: CASSGQAGANVLTF.